A single sample is the source of the 19 T cell receptor beta chains below, sequenced in a study of CD8+ T cells in alopecia areata. The treatment here: oral pan-JAK inhibitor, 5-10 mg twice daily. Following extraction, RNA underwent reverse transcription to cDNA, which served as the sequencing template. Using immunoSEQ multiplex PCR, the repertoire was profiled, and TCRdb retains in-frame clones only, with some absent. The top ten clones hold roughly 25% of a sample with more than 110,000 clones, 65% to 90% of them seen once. The material was CD8+ T cells sorted from blood, obtained at week 4, from a patient treated with tofacitinib. All receptors derive from a human donor with alopecia areata.

The chain joins TRBV27 to TRBJ1-2, with TRBD1 identical over 8 bases. J gave up 8 bases and V 1 base, and 12 bases lay outside the gene matches. This CDR3 contains 16 residues. Per the germline V gene, CDR1 is MNHEY and CDR2 is SMNVEV (reference sequence). CDR3 sequence: CASSLYKTGGMRGYTF. The CDR3 DNA follows: TGTGCCAGCAGTTTATATAAAACAGGGGGTATGAGGGGCTACACCTTC.

V usage is TRBV4-3 and J usage is TRBJ2-7; 9 bases are shared with TRBD2. Looked up from germline, CDR1 is LGHNA and CDR2 is YSLEER. CDR3 length equals 17 residues. V shed 0 bases, J shed 3 bases, and the junction held 9 bases outside the gene matches. The CDR3 loop is CASSQDGLAGGIYEQYF. The CDR3 DNA is TGCGCCAGCAGCCAAGATGGGCTGGCGGGGGGGATCTACGAGCAGTACTTC.

The V and J genes are TRBV5-4 and TRBJ2-3; D unclear. Per germline, CDR1 SGHNT and CDR2 YYREEE (reference sequence). The CDR3 has 12 amino acids. The ends were cut back, 10 bases at V and 0 bases at J, with 9 bases in the middle. CDR3 bases: TGTGCCGTGGGTCCTAGCACAGATACGCAGTATTTT. It yields the protein CAVGPSTDTQYF.

The genes are TRBV12-5 and TRBJ2-5, with D perhaps assigned TRBD1 or TRBD2 (6 bases each). Per the germline V gene, CDR1 is LGHNT and CDR2 is FRNRAP. The CDR3 has 17 amino acids. The V gene lost 3 bases and the J gene lost 1 base, with 18 bases spanning the gap. The CDR3 nucleotides are TGTGCTAGTGGTTTAACCGCTGAGGGGGGCTTCCAAGAGACCCAGTACTTC. It is translated as CASGLTAEGGFQETQYF.

This chain joins TRBV27 and TRBJ2-3, with 13 bases fitting TRBD2. J lost 3 bases, V lost 2 bases, and 5 bases had no gene match. CDR1 is MNHEY, CDR2 SMNVEV, per germline (reference sequence). This CDR3 spans 17 amino acids. CDR3 bases: TGTGCCAGCAGTTTACGGACTAGCGGGGGTGATACAGATACGCAGTATTTT. Encoded protein: CASSLRTSGGDTDTQYF.

The rearrangement joins TRBV29-1 to TRBJ1-4; TRBD1 is a possible D gene (5 bases). CDR3 size: 14 residues. Trimming left V 1 base short and J 1 base short, with 7 bases between. Germline CDR1 and CDR2: SQVTM and ANQGSEA. Written as DNA, the CDR3 is TGCAGCGTTGAAGGGAGGGGAACTAATGAAAAACTGTTTTTT. Amino acids: CSVEGRGTNEKLFF.

The chain links TRBV2 to TRBJ1-2; 9 positions agree with TRBD1. V shed 6 bases, J shed 8 bases, and the junction held 13 bases outside the gene matches. The CDR3 length is 15 residues. The germline V gene has CDR1 SNHLY and CDR2 FYNNEI. The CDR3 region is CASRIPGQGPGGYTF. Written as DNA, the CDR3 is TGTGCCAGCAGGATACCGGGACAGGGCCCGGGGGGCTACACCTTC.

The chain is built from TRBV29-1 and TRBJ1-1; D not certain. Germline lookup yields CDR1 SQVTM and CDR2 ANQGSEA. This CDR3 spans 14 amino acids. V was cut by 1 base and J by 0 bases, with 9 bases left in between. This CDR3 reads CSVEGGSLNTEAFF. CDR3 DNA sequence: TGCAGCGTTGAAGGAGGCAGCTTGAACACTGAAGCTTTCTTT.

The V and J genes are TRBV4-1 and TRBJ2-3, with 8 bases aligning to TRBD2. CDR3 size: 18 residues. CDR1 MGHRA and CDR2 YSYEKL come from the germline V gene. Germline trimming cut 0 bases from V and 2 bases from J; bases unmatched to any gene: 10. CDR3 sequence: CASSQDWEVSGDTDTQYF. The CDR3 region has the DNA TGCGCCAGCAGCCAAGACTGGGAGGTTAGCGGGGACACAGATACGCAGTATTTT.

The chain is built from TRBV7-2 and TRBJ2-1, with 10 bases fitting TRBD2. This CDR3 region has 15 residues. After removal of 5 bases from V and 8 bases from J, the junction contained 9 bases not matched to a gene. CDR1 SGHTA and CDR2 FQGNSA come from the germline V gene. CDR3 in DNA: TGTGCCAGCAGCGCTCTGGGACTAGCGATCGATGAGCAGTTCTTC. Translated, it gives CASSALGLAIDEQFF.

For this clone: The same CDR3 also results from other DNA sequences found in this sample. The V and J genes are TRBV5-6 and TRBJ1-1, with D hard to call. Germline loops: CDR1 SGHDT, CDR2 YYEEEE. The V and J ends lost 0 bases and 1 base respectively, with 4 bases between them. The length of the CDR3 is 13 residues. CDR3 protein: CASSLAGNTEAFF. CDR3 nucleotide sequence: TGTGCCAGCAGCTTGGCAGGGAACACTGAAGCTTTCTTT.

The chain is built from TRBV4-3 and TRBJ1-5; D gene ambiguous. Per the germline V gene, CDR1 is LGHNA and CDR2 is YSLEER. V was cut by 1 base and J by 5 bases, with 6 bases left in between. This CDR3 has 13 amino acids. CDR3 DNA sequence: TGCGCCAGCAGCCAAGCAGTAGATCAGCCCCAGCATTTT. The encoded protein is CASSQAVDQPQHF.

This chain links TRBV18 with TRBJ1-4; 8 nucleotides match TRBD1. The V and J ends lost 8 bases and 5 bases, in that order; junction bases with no gene match: 4. The CDR3 is made up of 13 amino acids. Germline V lookup: CDR1 KGHSH, CDR2 LQKENI. As DNA, the CDR3 is TGTGCCAGCAAACGGACAGGGAATGAAAAACTGTTTTTT. Protein sequence: CASKRTGNEKLFF.

This chain connects TRBV4-2 to TRBJ2-3; tentatively, D is TRBD1 (6 bases). The CDR3 covers 15 residues. Trimming shortened V by 3 bases and J by 4 bases, and 14 bases separated the two germline ends. CDR1 and CDR2 from the germline V gene are LGHNA and YNFKEQ. CDR3 in DNA: TGTGCCAGCAGCCACTTAGGGGGAGCTTCAGATACGCAGTATTTT. It encodes CASSHLGGASDTQYF.

The rearrangement joins TRBV4-1 to TRBJ2-5; D is unclear. V dropped 3 bases and J dropped 0 bases, with 11 bases sitting between them. Germline V CDR1 and CDR2: MGHRA, YSYEKL. This CDR3 spans 15 amino acids. The CDR3 coding sequence is TGCGCCAGCAGCCACAAATCCACGGACCAAGAGACCCAGTACTTC. It encodes CASSHKSTDQETQYF.

The J gene is TRBJ2-2, the V gene TRBV5-4; no firm D call. The CDR3 consists of 13 residues. The germline V gene has CDR1 SGHNT and CDR2 YYREEE (reference sequence). The V end was cut by 0 bases, the J end by 2 bases, with 2 bases between. This chain's CDR3 is CASSLGNTGELFF. The CDR3 nucleotides are TGTGCCAGCAGCTTGGGTAACACCGGGGAGCTGTTTTTT.

The chain couples TRBV29-1 to TRBJ2-1; 11 bases line up with TRBD2. V lost 4 bases and J lost 0; bases outside the gene matches: 11. The germline CDR1 and CDR2 sequences are SQVTM and ANQGSEA. The CDR3 runs 18 residues. CDR3 nucleotide sequence: TGCAGCGTTGTTCTAGCGGGGGGTTACACGAGCTCCTACAATGAGCAGTTCTTC. This encodes CSVVLAGGYTSSYNEQFF.

The V and J genes are TRBV5-6 and TRBJ2-4; TRBD2 is a possible D gene (5 bases). This CDR3 has 13 amino acids. V gave up 7 bases and J gave up 4 bases, with 12 bases separating them. The germline gives CDR1 SGHDT, CDR2 YYEEEE. Here the CDR3 DNA reads TGTGCCAGCTTGGACCCGGGAAAAAACATTCAGTACTTC. Translation gives CASLDPGKNIQYF. The full variable domain, its missing parts supplied by reference TRBV5-6 and TRBJ2-4, is DAGVTQSPTHLIKTRGQQVTLRCSPKSGHDTVSWYQQALGQGPQFIFQYYEEEERQRGNFPDRFSGHQFPNYSSELNVNALLLGDSALYLCASLDPGKNIQYFGAGTRLSVL.

The V and J genes are TRBV11-3 and TRBJ2-7; D is undetermined. Trimming took off 5 bases at V and 7 bases at J, with 18 bases between the two ends. There are 14 residues in the CDR3. The germline V gene has CDR1 SGHNT and CDR2 YENEEA. The CDR3 bases are TGTGCCAGCAGCGAGGCAAAGGTCCGTCGGGAGCAGTACTTC. Translated: CASSEAKVRREQYF. Using reference TRBV11-3 and TRBJ2-7 for the parts outside the CDR3, the full variable domain is EAGVVQSPRYKIIEKKQPVAFWCNPISGHNTLYWYLQNLGQGPELLIRYENEEAVDDSQLPKDRFSAERLKGVDSTLKIQPAELGDSAVYLCASSEAKVRREQYFGPGTRLTVT.